Sequencing of this T cell receptor (beta chain) was carried out in a study of T cells after yellow fever vaccination (dated by TCRdb to about 2019). Regarding the research as a whole: The SMART-Seq v4 Ultra Low Input RNA kit was used to prepare libraries from fractions with low cell numbers. Two healthy male donors, one aged 18 to 30 and one aged 30 to 39 years, were included in the cohort. Blood was drawn at multiple timepoints before and after primary and secondary immunization, with bulk PBMC replicates and cell subsets isolated. To follow T-cell clones before and after primary and booster YFV17D yellow fever vaccination, bulk TCR alpha and beta repertoires were sequenced over time.

A distance of 10 bases separates the germline ends of V and J, which lose 3 bases and 7 bases respectively. Spanning cysteine to phenylalanine, the CDR3 consists of 13 amino acids. Left in the record is the CDR3 DNA by itself, 39 bases read in frame from the first base. The CDR1 and CDR2 encoded by the germline V gene (reference sequence) are DFQATT and SNEGSKA. In regard to this clonotype: Its specific antigen is unknown. Qualities for individual bases were not recorded, and no much larger clone is one base off.

Reading the label with the study, this specimen's treatment or condition is: live attenuated yellow fever vaccine strain. A standard Ficoll-Paque protocol was used to isolate PBMCs from peripheral blood. Dynabeads CD4 and CD8 positive selection kits were used to isolate the CD4 and CD8 T-cell fractions. RNA was extracted with TriZol from bulk PBMCs, CD4 and CD8 fractions, and dextramer-positive and dextramer-negative fractions. TCR cDNA was made using 5'RACE template switching, a step that added a universal primer site and unique molecular identifiers. Priming for cDNA synthesis came from both the TCR alpha and TCR beta constant segments. Library amplification used two PCR steps, and the second PCR step added sample barcodes and sequencing adapters. Sequencing of libraries was performed on Illumina HiSeq 2500 (2x100 bp) or NovaSeq (2x150 bp). As for how the authors treated the data: MIGEC handled demultiplexing of reads and collapsing into UMI consensus sequences, while MiXCR performed V(D)J alignment. Using edgeR on replicate PBMC samples, clonotypes were called vaccine-responding if FDR was below 0.01 and the log2 fold change was above 5 up to day 15. Bulk clonotypes were assigned CD4 or CD8 identity according to which sequenced CD4 or CD8 repertoire held them at higher abundance. TCRdb reprocessed the public reads (quality trimming at Q25 with fastp, clone calling with MiXCR) and kept in-frame beta chains. A single entry per CDR3 protein holds the most common genes and DNA from its merged rows. The V and J calls come from TCRdb's annotation, not from the publication. This sample is represented by under 300,000 distinct CDR3 sequences; 10% to 15% of them were singletons. The biggest ten clones account for about 0.54% of the sample.

What the work shows at the level of the full study, not this receptor alone: After the booster, most clones that had expanded after primary vaccination were detected again (about 97% of CD4 and more than 80% of CD8), suggesting broad maintenance of memory. The secondary T-cell response was found to be weaker but faster than the primary response, with a peak reached on day 5 rather than on day 15. Computational filtering was needed because FACS-sorted repertoires could contain abundant contaminating clonotypes from the bulk population. A small fraction of clonotypes appeared in both the CD4 and CD8 compartments, likely as a result of convergent recombination. Only two donors were included in the study, so the extent to which the findings can be generalized is limited.

This sequence originates from a man aged 30-40 years who received the YFV17D yellow fever vaccine. The material sequenced was CD4+ T cells sorted from PBMCs, taken 45 days after the yellow fever booster vaccination. This chain joins TRBV20-1 to TRBJ1-6; matching of 5 bases hints at TRBD1 as the D gene. The DNA is as follows: TGCAGTGCTAGGAGGGGAGGGAATTCACCCCTCCACTTT. Its amino acids are CSARRGGNSPLHF.